This TCR beta chain was captured by sequencing in a study of neurological immune-mediated disorders. This clonotype has ten or more counts. The target antigen is unknown. This sample's time point: technical triplicate 3. The cells used in sorted libraries, CD4+ or CD8+ T cells, numbered some 1 million. Points from the study as a whole: Multiple sclerosis, the disease with the least TCR clonal expansion, fell below healthy controls, whereas HTLV-1-associated myelopathy showed the most.

The cDNA was generated through 5'RACE incorporating 10-nucleotide random UMIs. From 15-18 subjects, every sequencing run obtained over 180 million TCR-beta sequences. In TCRdb, the 5' RACE reads were re-called with MiXCR into one record per CDR3 protein. The table has more than 25,000 distinct CDR3 sequences, less than 20% seen once. Deletions cut 4 bases from V and 5 bases from J, with 11 bases between. Per the germline V gene, CDR1 is SGHTA and CDR2 is FQGNSA. CDR3 size: 13 residues. The clonotype originates from a female donor with HTLV-1-associated myelopathy (HAM/TSP). The chain combines TRBV7-2 with TRBJ2-5; the D is unclear. The sample was CD4+ T cells from blood. Written as DNA, the CDR3 is TGTGCCAGCAGCTCGGAGACTTGGGAGACCCAGTACTTC. As protein: CASSSETWETQYF.